A selection of T cell receptor beta chains follows, all from one sample in a study of shared clonotypes between healthy human individuals. Clones were read by immunoSEQ multiplex PCR, and TCRdb kept only the in-frame ones, dropping some. Of 1.5 million to 2.5 million clones listed, about 95% are singletons. Material: naive CD8+ T cells sorted from blood. The receptor set was obtained from a man younger than 35 in good health. Each CDR3 is given with its conserved first and last residue. Fields, in order: CDR3 length, D gene, V gene, J gene, CDR3 protein, CDR3 DNA. The D gene is left open where the match is weak.

cdr3_length: 13
d_call: TRBD1
v_call: TRBV5-1
j_call: TRBJ2-7
cdr3_aa: CASSWDRGSEQYF
cdr3_nt: TGCGCCAGCAGCTGGGACAGGGGCAGCGAGCAGTACTTC

cdr3_length: 13
d_call: TRBD2
v_call: TRBV6-5
j_call: TRBJ2-1
cdr3_aa: CASSYAGGLEQFF
cdr3_nt: TGTGCCAGCAGTTACGCGGGGGGCCTTGAGCAGTTCTTC

cdr3_length: 12
d_call: TRBD1
v_call: TRBV6-6
j_call: TRBJ1-2
cdr3_aa: CASSDRVNGYTF
cdr3_nt: TGTGCCAGCAGTGACAGGGTTAATGGCTACACCTTC

cdr3_length: 11
d_call: -
v_call: TRBV13
j_call: TRBJ2-2
cdr3_aa: CASSFDGELFF
cdr3_nt: TGTGCCAGCAGCTTTGACGGGGAGCTGTTTTTT

cdr3_length: 13
d_call: -
v_call: TRBV7-9
j_call: TRBJ1-2
cdr3_aa: CASSFGGGLGYTF
cdr3_nt: TGTGCCAGCAGCTTCGGCGGGGGCCTTGGCTACACCTTC

cdr3_length: 17
d_call: -
v_call: TRBV18
j_call: TRBJ1-2
cdr3_aa: CASSQPLRDGARYGYTF
cdr3_nt: TGTGCCAGCTCACAACCACTCCGGGACGGGGCTCGGTATGGCTACACCTTC

cdr3_length: 14
d_call: -
v_call: TRBV4-1
j_call: TRBJ1-1
cdr3_aa: CASSQVEGNTEAFF
cdr3_nt: TGCGCCAGCAGCCAAGTCGAAGGAAACACTGAAGCTTTCTTT

cdr3_length: 16
d_call: TRBD1
v_call: TRBV2
j_call: TRBJ1-2
cdr3_aa: CASSEVRAGGHYGYTF
cdr3_nt: TGTGCCAGCAGTGAAGTAAGGGCAGGGGGCCACTATGGCTACACCTTC

cdr3_length: 15
d_call: -
v_call: TRBV27
j_call: TRBJ1-5
cdr3_aa: CAAAPGDGSNQPQHF
cdr3_nt: TGTGCCGCCGCGCCGGGAGATGGTAGCAATCAGCCCCAGCATTTT

cdr3_length: 14
d_call: -
v_call: TRBV6-6
j_call: TRBJ2-7
cdr3_aa: CAVLQGLSPYEQYF
cdr3_nt: TGTGCCGTCCTGCAGGGACTTTCCCCGTACGAGCAGTACTTC

cdr3_length: 14
d_call: -
v_call: TRBV5-8
j_call: TRBJ2-7
cdr3_aa: CASGRDDSSYEQYF
cdr3_nt: TGTGCCAGCGGAAGGGACGACAGCTCCTACGAGCAGTACTTC

cdr3_length: 12
d_call: -
v_call: TRBV11-2
j_call: TRBJ2-2
cdr3_aa: CASTPGSQELFF
cdr3_nt: TGTGCCAGCACTCCCGGGTCACAGGAGCTGTTTTTT

cdr3_length: 14
d_call: -
v_call: TRBV7-6
j_call: TRBJ2-2
cdr3_aa: CASSLALATGELFF
cdr3_nt: TGTGCCAGCAGCTTAGCCCTCGCCACCGGGGAGCTGTTTTTT

cdr3_length: 15
d_call: TRBD2
v_call: TRBV11-3
j_call: TRBJ2-3
cdr3_aa: CASSPGLAETDTQYF
cdr3_nt: TGTGCCAGCAGCCCTGGACTAGCGGAAACAGATACGCAGTATTTT

cdr3_length: 20
d_call: TRBD1
v_call: TRBV14
j_call: TRBJ1-6
cdr3_aa: CASSQEGRGRFRSYNSPLHF
cdr3_nt: TGTGCCAGCAGCCAAGAAGGTAGGGGGCGCTTTAGGTCCTATAATTCACCCCTCCACTTT

cdr3_length: 13
d_call: TRBD2
v_call: TRBV6-6
j_call: TRBJ2-7
cdr3_aa: CASSSGDPYEQYF
cdr3_nt: TGTGCCAGCAGTAGCGGGGATCCCTACGAGCAGTACTTC

cdr3_length: 15
d_call: -
v_call: TRBV6-5
j_call: TRBJ2-1
cdr3_aa: CASSYGRGGNNEQFF
cdr3_nt: TGTGCCAGCAGTTACGGCAGGGGGGGTAACAATGAGCAGTTCTTC

cdr3_length: 17
d_call: TRBD2
v_call: TRBV7-8
j_call: TRBJ2-4
cdr3_aa: CASSPSGGGLAKNIQYF
cdr3_nt: TGTGCCAGCAGCCCCAGCGGGGGCGGACTAGCCAAAAACATTCAGTACTTC

cdr3_length: 17
d_call: TRBD1
v_call: TRBV10-3
j_call: TRBJ2-3
cdr3_aa: CAISESRQGPSTDTQYF
cdr3_nt: TGTGCCATCAGTGAGTCCCGACAGGGCCCTAGCACAGATACGCAGTATTTT

cdr3_length: 17
d_call: TRBD2
v_call: TRBV5-1
j_call: TRBJ2-7
cdr3_aa: CASSFGTSGGPRDEQYF
cdr3_nt: TGCGCCAGCAGCTTTGGGACTAGCGGGGGGCCCCGGGACGAGCAGTACTTC

cdr3_length: 14
d_call: TRBD1
v_call: TRBV6-6
j_call: TRBJ1-2
cdr3_aa: CASITQGAWRGYTF
cdr3_nt: TGTGCCAGCATTACACAGGGGGCTTGGCGGGGCTACACCTTC

cdr3_length: 15
d_call: TRBD1
v_call: TRBV11-3
j_call: TRBJ1-5
cdr3_aa: CASSPPLQGNQPQHF
cdr3_nt: TGTGCCAGCAGCCCCCCCCTACAGGGGAATCAGCCCCAGCATTTT

cdr3_length: 16
d_call: TRBD2
v_call: TRBV6-5
j_call: TRBJ2-1
cdr3_aa: CASSYRGGSSYNEQFF
cdr3_nt: TGTGCCAGCAGTTATCGAGGCGGGAGCTCCTACAATGAGCAGTTCTTC